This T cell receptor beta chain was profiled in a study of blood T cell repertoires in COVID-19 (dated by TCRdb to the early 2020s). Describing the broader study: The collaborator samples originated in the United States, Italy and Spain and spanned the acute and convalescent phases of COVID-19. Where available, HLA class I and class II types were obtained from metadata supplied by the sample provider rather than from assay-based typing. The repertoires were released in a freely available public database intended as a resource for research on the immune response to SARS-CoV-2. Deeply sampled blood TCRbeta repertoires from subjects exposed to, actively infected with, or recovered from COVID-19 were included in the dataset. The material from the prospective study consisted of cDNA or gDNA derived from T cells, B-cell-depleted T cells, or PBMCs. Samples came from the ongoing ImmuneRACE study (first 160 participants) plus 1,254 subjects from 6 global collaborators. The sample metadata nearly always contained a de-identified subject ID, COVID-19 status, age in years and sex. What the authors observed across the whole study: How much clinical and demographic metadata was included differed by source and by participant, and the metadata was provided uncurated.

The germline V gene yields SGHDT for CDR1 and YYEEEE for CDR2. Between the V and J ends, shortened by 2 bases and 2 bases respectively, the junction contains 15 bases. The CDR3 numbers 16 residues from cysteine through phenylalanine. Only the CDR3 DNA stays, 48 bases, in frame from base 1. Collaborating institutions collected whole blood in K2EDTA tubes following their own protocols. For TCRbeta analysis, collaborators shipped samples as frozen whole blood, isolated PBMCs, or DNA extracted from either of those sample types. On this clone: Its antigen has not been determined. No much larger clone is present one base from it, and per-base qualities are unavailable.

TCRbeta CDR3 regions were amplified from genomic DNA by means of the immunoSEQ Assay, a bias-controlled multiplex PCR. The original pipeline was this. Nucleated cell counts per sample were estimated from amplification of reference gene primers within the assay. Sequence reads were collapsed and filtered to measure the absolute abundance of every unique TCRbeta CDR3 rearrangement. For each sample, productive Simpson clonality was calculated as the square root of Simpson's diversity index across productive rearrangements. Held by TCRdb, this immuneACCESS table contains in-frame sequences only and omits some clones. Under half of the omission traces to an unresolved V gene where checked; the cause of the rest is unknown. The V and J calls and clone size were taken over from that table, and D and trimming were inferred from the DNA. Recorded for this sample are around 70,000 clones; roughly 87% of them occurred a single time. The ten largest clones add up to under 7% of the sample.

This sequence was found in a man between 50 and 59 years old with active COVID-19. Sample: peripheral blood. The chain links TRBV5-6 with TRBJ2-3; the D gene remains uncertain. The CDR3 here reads CASSFEQIEYTDTQYF. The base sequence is TGTGCCAGCAGCTTTGAACAAATTGAATACACAGATACGCAGTATTTT.